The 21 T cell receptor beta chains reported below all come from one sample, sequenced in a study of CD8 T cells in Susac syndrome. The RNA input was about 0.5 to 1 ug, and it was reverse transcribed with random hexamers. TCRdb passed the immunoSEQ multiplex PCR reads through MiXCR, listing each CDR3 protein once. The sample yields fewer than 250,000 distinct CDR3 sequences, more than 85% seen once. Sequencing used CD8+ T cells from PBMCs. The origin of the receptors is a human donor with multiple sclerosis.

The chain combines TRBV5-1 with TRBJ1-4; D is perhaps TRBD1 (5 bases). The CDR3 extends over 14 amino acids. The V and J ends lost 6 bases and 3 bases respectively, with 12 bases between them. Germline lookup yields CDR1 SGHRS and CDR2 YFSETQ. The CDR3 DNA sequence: TGCGCCAGCAAAGACAGCTTCGCTAATGAAAAACTGTTTTTT. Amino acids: CASKDSFANEKLFF.

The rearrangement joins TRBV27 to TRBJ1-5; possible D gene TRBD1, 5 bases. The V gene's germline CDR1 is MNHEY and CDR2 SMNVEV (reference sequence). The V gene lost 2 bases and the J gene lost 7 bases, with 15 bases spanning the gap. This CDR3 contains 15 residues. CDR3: CASSLDGRWDQPQHF. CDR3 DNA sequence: TGTGCCAGCAGTTTAGACGGCCGGTGGGACCAGCCCCAGCATTTT.

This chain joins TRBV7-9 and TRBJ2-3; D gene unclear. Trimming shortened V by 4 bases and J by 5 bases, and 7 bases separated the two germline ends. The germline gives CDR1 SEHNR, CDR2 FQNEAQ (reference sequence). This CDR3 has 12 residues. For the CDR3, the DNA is TGTGCCAGCAGCTCGGACGGAGATACGCAGTATTTT. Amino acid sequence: CASSSDGDTQYF.

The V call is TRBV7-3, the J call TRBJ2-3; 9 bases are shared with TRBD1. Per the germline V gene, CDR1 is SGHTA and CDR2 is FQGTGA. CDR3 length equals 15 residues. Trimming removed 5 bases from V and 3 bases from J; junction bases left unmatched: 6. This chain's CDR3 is CASSRPGTGTDTQYF. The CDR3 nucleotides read TGTGCCAGCAGCCGTCCCGGGACAGGGACAGATACGCAGTATTTT.

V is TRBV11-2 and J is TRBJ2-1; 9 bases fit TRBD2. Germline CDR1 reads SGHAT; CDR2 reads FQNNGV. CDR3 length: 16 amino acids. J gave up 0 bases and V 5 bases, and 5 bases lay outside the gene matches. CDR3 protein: CASSTIAGASYNEQFF. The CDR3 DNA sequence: TGTGCCAGCAGCACCATAGCGGGGGCCTCCTACAATGAGCAGTTCTTC.

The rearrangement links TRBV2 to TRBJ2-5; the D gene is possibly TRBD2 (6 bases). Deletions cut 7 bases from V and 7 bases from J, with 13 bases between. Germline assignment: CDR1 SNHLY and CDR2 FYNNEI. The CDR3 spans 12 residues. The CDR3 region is CASTPSVGTQYF. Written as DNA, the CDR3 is TGTGCCAGCACCCCTAGCGTTGGGACCCAGTACTTC.

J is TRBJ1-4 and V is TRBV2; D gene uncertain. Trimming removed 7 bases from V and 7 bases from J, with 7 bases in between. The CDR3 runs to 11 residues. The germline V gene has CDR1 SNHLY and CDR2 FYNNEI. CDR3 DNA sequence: TGTGCCAGCATGGGAAGTGAAAAACTGTTTTTT. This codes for CASMGSEKLFF.

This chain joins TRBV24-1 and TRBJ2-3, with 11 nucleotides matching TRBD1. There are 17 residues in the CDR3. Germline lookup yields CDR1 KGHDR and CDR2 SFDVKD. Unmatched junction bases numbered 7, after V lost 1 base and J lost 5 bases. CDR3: CATSDFRRTGGLDTQYF. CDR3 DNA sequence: TGTGCCACCAGTGATTTCCGGCGGACAGGGGGCTTAGATACGCAGTATTTT.

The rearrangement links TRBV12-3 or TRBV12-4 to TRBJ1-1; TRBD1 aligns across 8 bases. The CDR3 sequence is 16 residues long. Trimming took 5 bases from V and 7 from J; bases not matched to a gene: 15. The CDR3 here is CASSPQRQGAFGEAFF. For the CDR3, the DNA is TGTGCCAGCAGTCCCCAGCGGCAGGGGGCTTTTGGTGAAGCTTTCTTT.

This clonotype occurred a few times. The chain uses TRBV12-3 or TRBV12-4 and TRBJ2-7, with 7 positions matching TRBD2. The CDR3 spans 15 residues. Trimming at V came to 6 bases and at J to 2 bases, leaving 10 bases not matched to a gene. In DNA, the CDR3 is TGTGCCAGCAGCCCCCCCTCCGGGACTACCTACGAGCAGTACTTC. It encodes CASSPPSGTTYEQYF.

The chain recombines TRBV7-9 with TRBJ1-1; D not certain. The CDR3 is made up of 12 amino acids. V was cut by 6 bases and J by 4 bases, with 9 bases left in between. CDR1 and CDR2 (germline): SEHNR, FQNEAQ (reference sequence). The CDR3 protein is CASRGVGTEAFF. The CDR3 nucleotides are TGTGCCAGCAGGGGTGTGGGCACTGAAGCTTTCTTT.

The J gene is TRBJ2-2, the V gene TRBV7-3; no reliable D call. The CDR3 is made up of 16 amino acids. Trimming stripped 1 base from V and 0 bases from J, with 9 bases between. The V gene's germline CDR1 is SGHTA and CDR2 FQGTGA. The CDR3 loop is CASSLKGRTNTGELFF. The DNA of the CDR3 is TGTGCCAGCAGCTTAAAGGGCAGGACGAACACCGGGGAGCTGTTTTTT.

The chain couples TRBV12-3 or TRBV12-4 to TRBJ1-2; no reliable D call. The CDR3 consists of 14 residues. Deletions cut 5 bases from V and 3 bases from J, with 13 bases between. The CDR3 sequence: CASSRRVEDYGYTF. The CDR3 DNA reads TGTGCCAGCAGTCGGCGGGTTGAAGACTATGGCTACACCTTC.

Here the CDR3 reads CASSLESGGASEAFF. The CDR3 region has the DNA TGTGCCAGCAGCTTAGAATCGGGGGGAGCTTCTGAAGCTTTCTTT. This chain joins TRBV7-9 and TRBJ1-1; tentative D call: TRBD1 (5 bases). V lost 1 base to trimming and J lost 6 bases, with 15 bases between them. This CDR3 is built from 15 residues. Looked up from germline, CDR1 is SEHNR and CDR2 is FQNEAQ (reference sequence).

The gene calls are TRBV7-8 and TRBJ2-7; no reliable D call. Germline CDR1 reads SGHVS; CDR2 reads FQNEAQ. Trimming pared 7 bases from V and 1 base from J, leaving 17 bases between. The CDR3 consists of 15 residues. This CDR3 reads CASKVGPNPSYEQYF. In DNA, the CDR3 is TGTGCCAGCAAGGTGGGCCCGAACCCATCCTACGAGCAGTACTTC.

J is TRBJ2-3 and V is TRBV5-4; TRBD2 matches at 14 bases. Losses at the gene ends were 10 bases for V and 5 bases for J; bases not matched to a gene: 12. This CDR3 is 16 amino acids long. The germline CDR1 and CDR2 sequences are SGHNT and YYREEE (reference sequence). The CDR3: CASRVTSGGAGDTQYF. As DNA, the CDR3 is TGTGCCTCCAGAGTGACTAGCGGGGGGGCCGGAGATACGCAGTATTTT.

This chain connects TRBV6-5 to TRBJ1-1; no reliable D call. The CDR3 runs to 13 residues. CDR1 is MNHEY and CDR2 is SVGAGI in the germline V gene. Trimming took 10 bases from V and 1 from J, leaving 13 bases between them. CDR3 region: CATGESANTEAFF. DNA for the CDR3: TGTGCCACCGGGGAGTCGGCGAACACTGAAGCTTTCTTT.

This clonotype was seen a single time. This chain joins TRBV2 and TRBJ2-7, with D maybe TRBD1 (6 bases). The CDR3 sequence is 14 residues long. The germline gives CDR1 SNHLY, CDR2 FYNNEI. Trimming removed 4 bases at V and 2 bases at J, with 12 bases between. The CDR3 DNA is TGTGCCAGCAGTGGACAGGAGGTAGCCTACGAGCAGTACTTC. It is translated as CASSGQEVAYEQYF.

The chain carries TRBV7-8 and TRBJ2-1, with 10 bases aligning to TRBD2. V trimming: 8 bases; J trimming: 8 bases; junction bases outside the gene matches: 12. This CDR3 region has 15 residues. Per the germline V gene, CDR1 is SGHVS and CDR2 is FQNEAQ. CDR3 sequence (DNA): TGTGCCAGCTCCGATCCGGGACTAGCGTCCCATGAGCAGTTCTTC. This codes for CASSDPGLASHEQFF.

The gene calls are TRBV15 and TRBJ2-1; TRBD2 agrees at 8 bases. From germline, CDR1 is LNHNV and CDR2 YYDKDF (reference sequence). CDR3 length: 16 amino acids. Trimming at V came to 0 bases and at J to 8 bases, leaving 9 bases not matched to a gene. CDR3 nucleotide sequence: TGTGCCACCAGCAGAGAGGGGACTAGTTTCTGGGATGAGCAGTTCTTC. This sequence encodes CATSREGTSFWDEQFF.

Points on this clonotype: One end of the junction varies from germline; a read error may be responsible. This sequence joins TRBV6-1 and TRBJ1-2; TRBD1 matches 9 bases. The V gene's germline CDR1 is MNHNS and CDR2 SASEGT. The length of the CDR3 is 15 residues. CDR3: CASNEGGQGPYGYTF. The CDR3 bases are TGTGCCAGCAATGAAGGGGGACAGGGCCCCTATGGCTACACCTTC.